These 28 T cell receptor beta chains came from one sample sequenced in a study of immune evolution from preneoplasia to lung adenocarcinoma. Only in-frame clones appear in the TCRdb table, and some are missing; sequencing was by immunoSEQ multiplex PCR. The sample lists several thousand clones, almost 80% occurring once. Sequencing was performed on FFPE minimally invasive lung adenocarcinoma tissue. Source of these receptors: a person in their sixties or seventies with lung adenocarcinoma.

V and J are TRBV6-1 and TRBJ1-5; tentative D call: TRBD1 (6 bases). Trimming shortened V by 3 bases and J by 7 bases, and 16 bases separated the two germline ends. Germline V CDR1 and CDR2: MNHNS, SASEGT. The CDR3 is made up of 15 amino acids. CDR3 in DNA: TGTGCCAGCAGTGATCTGGACTTCCAGGGGCAGCCCCAGCATTTT. Protein sequence: CASSDLDFQGQPQHF.

V gene TRBV11-2 combines with J gene TRBJ2-7; 8 bases are shared with TRBD2. Germline-derived CDR1 and CDR2 are SGHAT and FQNNGV. V was clipped by 1 base and J by 5 bases; unmatched bases: 4. This CDR3 has 14 residues. The CDR3: CASSLAAGANEQYF. The CDR3 DNA reads as TGTGCCAGCAGCTTAGCAGCGGGGGCAAACGAGCAGTACTTC.

The chain recombines TRBV7-3 with TRBJ2-1; 9 bases fit TRBD2. This CDR3 has 19 residues. CDR1 SGHTA and CDR2 FQGTGA come from the germline V gene. Trimming at V came to 2 bases and at J to 7 bases, leaving 18 bases not matched to a gene. The CDR3, as DNA: TGTGCCAGCAGCTTACTCCAGAGGGGGTTAGCGGGAGTTAGAAATGAGCAGTTCTTC. Translated: CASSLLQRGLAGVRNEQFF.

V and J are TRBV5-3 and TRBJ1-5; no definite D call. TRBV5-3 is assigned to the ORF class and has an uncertain function. Trimming stripped 2 bases from V and 0 bases from J, with 15 bases between. The CDR3 sequence is 17 residues long. The CDR3 sequence: CARSLITRHHSNQPQHF. In DNA form, the CDR3 reads TGTGCCAGAAGCTTAATTACCCGCCATCATAGCAATCAGCCCCAGCATTTT.

In nucleotides, the CDR3 is TGTGCCAGCAGTGGTGGGGAGACCCAGTACTTC. It encodes CASSGGETQYF. This chain uses TRBV25-1 with TRBJ2-5; D remains ambiguous. Trimming removed 4 bases at V and 5 bases at J, with 5 bases between. The CDR3 contains 11 residues. Germline V gene lookup returns CDR1 MGHDK and CDR2 SYGVNS.

This chain uses TRBV7-9 with TRBJ1-4, with D maybe TRBD1 (5 bases). The CDR3 sequence is 15 residues long. Germline CDR1 is SEHNR and CDR2 is FQNEAQ (reference sequence). The V end was cut by 3 bases, the J end by 8 bases, with 16 bases between. Here the CDR3 DNA reads TGTGCCAGCAGCTTCCCGGGCCCTAGGGGCGAAAAACTGTTTTTT. Encoded protein: CASSFPGPRGEKLFF.

The chain employs TRBV30 and TRBJ2-7; 9 nucleotides line up with TRBD1. CDR3 length: 13 residues. Germline CDR1 GTSNPN, CDR2 SVGIG (reference sequence). J was trimmed by 8 bases and V by 3 bases; bases with no gene match: 8. This chain's CDR3 is CAWSERGTGKQYF. The CDR3 bases are TGTGCCTGGAGCGAACGCGGGACAGGGAAGCAGTACTTC.

The V and J genes are TRBV11-2 and TRBJ2-7, with D possibly being TRBD2 (6 bases). The CDR3 runs to 13 residues. Trimming pared 4 bases from V and 1 base from J, leaving 8 bases between. Germline CDR1 reads SGHAT; CDR2 reads FQNNGV. The chain's CDR3 is CASSSDYSYEQYF. The CDR3 DNA is TGTGCCAGCAGCTCGGACTATTCCTACGAGCAGTACTTC.

This rearrangement joins TRBV18 to TRBJ2-1, with 14 bases matching TRBD2. With 3 bases clipped from V and 10 bases from J, the junction kept 5 bases outside the gene matches. Germline values: CDR1 KGHSH, CDR2 LQKENI. This CDR3 spans 15 amino acids. CDR3 in DNA: TGTGCCAGCTCACCCGGGACTAGCGGGAGTTGGGAGCAGTTCTTC. Translated, it gives CASSPGTSGSWEQFF.

The chain uses TRBV20-1 and TRBJ2-7; unclear D gene. The CDR3 is made up of 11 amino acids. The germline gives CDR1 DFQATT, CDR2 SNEGSKA (reference sequence). The V gene lost 2 bases and the J gene lost 6 bases, with 8 bases spanning the gap. The CDR3 coding sequence is TGCAGTGCTAGACGAGTTTCCGAGCAGTACTTC. Translating it yields CSARRVSEQYF.

The chain couples TRBV7-2 to TRBJ1-2, with TRBD1 as a possible D gene (6 bases). CDR1 and CDR2 from the germline V gene are SGHTA and FQGNSA. Trimming removed 4 bases from V and 4 bases from J, with 10 bases in between. CDR3 length: 13 residues. CDR3 coding DNA: TGTGCCAGCAGCTCGACAGGAGGCTATGGCTACACCTTC. It encodes CASSSTGGYGYTF.

The CDR3 nucleotides read TGTGCCAGCAGATCTAGCAATGAGCAGTTCTTC. It encodes CASRSSNEQFF. V is TRBV2 and J is TRBJ2-1; D is undetermined. Per germline, CDR1 SNHLY and CDR2 FYNNEI. Trimming shortened V by 6 bases and J by 6 bases, and 6 bases separated the two germline ends. This CDR3 region has 11 residues.

The V call is TRBV5-5, the J call TRBJ1-1; D remains unclear. Germline V lookup: CDR1 SGHKS, CDR2 YYEKEE (reference sequence). CDR3 size: 14 residues. The V and J ends lost 0 bases and 1 base respectively, with 7 bases between them. The CDR3 DNA sequence: TGTGCCAGCAGCTTGGTGGCAGGGAACACTGAAGCTTTCTTT. Amino acid sequence: CASSLVAGNTEAFF.

This clone was seen only a few times. This chain links TRBV10-2 with TRBJ1-2, with a tentative D call TRBD1 (6 bases). Germline CDR1 and CDR2: WSHSY and SAAADI. The ends were cut back, 6 bases at V and 3 bases at J, with 11 bases in the middle. This CDR3 contains 13 residues. The CDR3 protein is CASSTGLDYGYTF. The CDR3, as DNA: TGCGCCAGCAGCACAGGGCTGGACTATGGCTACACCTTC.

The chain employs TRBV10-3 and TRBJ1-2, with TRBD1 identical over 9 bases. Trimming removed 0 bases from V and 7 bases from J; junction bases left unmatched: 3. Germline CDR1 is ENHRY and CDR2 is SYGVKD. This CDR3 comprises 14 residues. DNA of the CDR3: TGTGCCATCAGTGAGTCAACAGGGGGCAGTGGCTACACCTTC. Amino acids: CAISESTGGSGYTF.

This clone was counted once. The rearrangement joins TRBV11-2 to TRBJ2-7; D may match TRBD1 or TRBD2 (5 bases each). This CDR3 is 12 amino acids long. The germline gives CDR1 SGHAT, CDR2 FQNNGV. Trimming took off 7 bases at V and 0 bases at J, with 7 bases between the two ends. Written as DNA, the CDR3 is TGTGCCAGCATCGGGACCTCCTACGAGCAGTACTTC. It encodes CASIGTSYEQYF.

This rearrangement joins TRBV11-1 to TRBJ1-1; TRBD1 agrees at 7 bases. Germline CDR1 SGHAT, CDR2 FQDESV (reference sequence). Trimming cost V 5 bases and J 5 bases; bases outside gene matches: 20. CDR3 length: 18 amino acids. The CDR3 nucleotides read TGTGCCAGCAGCCCTCAAGGGGGACAGAGACCTTTTGTGACTGAAGCTTTCTTT. This codes for CASSPQGGQRPFVTEAFF.

This clone appeared a few times. The chain uses TRBV29-1 and TRBJ2-1; D not resolved. V lost 6 bases and J lost 10, with 16 bases in between. The CDR3 runs to 12 residues. Germline V gene sequence: CDR1 SQVTM, CDR2 ANQGSEA. The CDR3 bases are TGCAGCGTGTGGTACTCCTACGGGGAGCAGTTCTTC. It is translated as CSVWYSYGEQFF.

The chain uses TRBV19 and TRBJ2-6; 10 bases fit TRBD2. Germline-derived CDR1 and CDR2 are LNHDA and SQIVND (reference sequence). The CDR3 loop spans 20 amino acids. Losses at the gene ends were 6 bases for V and 4 bases for J; bases not matched to a gene: 18. The DNA of the CDR3 is TGTGCCAGTAGCCACCGGGGCGGGACTAGCGCAGCTAGGGGGGCCAACGTCCTGACTTTC. It yields the protein CASSHRGGTSAARGANVLTF.

This chain links TRBV5-5 with TRBJ1-2; the D is unclear. Germline CDR1 and CDR2: SGHKS and YYEKEE (reference sequence). The length of the CDR3 is 15 residues. V lost 0 bases and J lost 3, with 12 bases in between. In nucleotides, the CDR3 is TGTGCCAGCAGCTTGGCCGGCAGCCCGGACTATGGCTACACCTTC. Its translation: CASSLAGSPDYGYTF.

Of note for this clone: A read error may explain this, as a much larger clone is one base away. The chain uses TRBV4-1 and TRBJ2-7; the D gene could be TRBD1 or TRBD2 (5 bases each). The CDR3 extends over 17 amino acids. The germline V gene has CDR1 MGHRA and CDR2 YSYEKL. The CDR3 nucleotides read TGCGCCAACAGCCAAGATTCCGGGACGACAAACTTCTACGAGCAGTACTTC. It specifies CANSQDSGTTNFYEQYF.

This clone appeared a single time. The chain links TRBV7-9 to TRBJ2-1, with 7 bases lining up with TRBD1. This CDR3 comprises 15 residues. Trimming removed 3 bases from V and 5 bases from J; junction bases left unmatched: 7. CDR1 is SEHNR and CDR2 is FQNEAQ in the germline V gene (reference sequence). In nucleotides, the CDR3 is TGTGCCAGCAGCTTTTTGGGACAGACGAACAATGAGCAGTTCTTC. Its translation is CASSFLGQTNNEQFF.

The V call is TRBV6-4, the J call TRBJ2-1, with 16 bases that match TRBD2. CDR3 size: 16 residues. CDR1 is MRHNA, CDR2 SNTAGT, per germline. After removal of 0 bases from V and 8 bases from J, the junction contained 1 base not matched to a gene. The CDR3 spells CASSDSGTSGGDEQFF. CDR3 coding DNA: TGTGCCAGCAGTGACTCTGGGACTAGCGGGGGGGATGAGCAGTTCTTC.

This chain joins TRBV5-1 and TRBJ2-7; D remains ambiguous. CDR1 SGHRS and CDR2 YFSETQ come from the germline V gene. The CDR3 is made up of 14 amino acids. Trimming took 0 bases from V and 3 from J, leaving 10 bases between them. The DNA for the CDR3 is TGCGCCAGCAGCTTGGACCGTAAAGTCTACGAGCAGTACTTC. Translation: CASSLDRKVYEQYF.

V and J are TRBV28 and TRBJ2-2, with a weak D call TRBD2 (7 bases). V was pared by 7 bases and J by 5 bases, with 14 bases between. CDR1 MDHEN and CDR2 SYDVKM come from the germline V gene. This CDR3 comprises 14 residues. The CDR3 sequence: CASTPGGGTGELFF. The CDR3 nucleotides are TGTGCCAGCACTCCGGGGGGCGGGACCGGGGAGCTGTTTTTT.

This clone was seen just once. CDR3 amino acids: CASSRQARGVDTEAFF. The CDR3 bases are TGTGCCAGCAGCCGCCAGGCCCGGGGCGTGGACACTGAAGCTTTCTTT. The V and J genes are TRBV7-8 and TRBJ1-1; tentative D call: TRBD1 (5 bases). The V and J ends lost 5 bases and 3 bases respectively, with 19 bases between them. Germline V gene lookup returns CDR1 SGHVS and CDR2 FQNEAQ. This CDR3 is built from 16 residues. Combining the CDR3 with reference TRBV7-8 and TRBJ1-1 gives the whole variable domain GAGVSQSPRYKVAKRGQDVALRCDPISGHVSLFWYQQALGQGPEFLTYFQNEAQLDKSGLPSDRFFAERPEGSVSTLKIQRTQQEDSAVYLCASSRQARGVDTEAFFGQGTRLTVV.

The chain links TRBV29-1 to TRBJ2-5; 11 bases are a match to TRBD1. This CDR3 spans 15 amino acids. With V trimmed by 0 bases and J by 4 bases, 4 bases remained unmatched. Looked up from germline, CDR1 is SQVTM and CDR2 is ANQGSEA. The CDR3 DNA reads TGCAGCGTTGAAGAGGACAGGGGGCGCTCAGAGACCCAGTACTTC. This translates into CSVEEDRGRSETQYF.

J is TRBJ2-7 and V is TRBV19; no firm D call. The germline V and J ends were trimmed by 3 bases and 5 bases, with 14 bases remaining between them. CDR3 length: 14 amino acids. Germline V CDR1 and CDR2: LNHDA, SQIVND (reference sequence). CDR3 coding DNA: TGTGCCAGTAGTATTAGGAGTAAGAAGCACGAGCAGTACTTC. Encoded protein: CASSIRSKKHEQYF.